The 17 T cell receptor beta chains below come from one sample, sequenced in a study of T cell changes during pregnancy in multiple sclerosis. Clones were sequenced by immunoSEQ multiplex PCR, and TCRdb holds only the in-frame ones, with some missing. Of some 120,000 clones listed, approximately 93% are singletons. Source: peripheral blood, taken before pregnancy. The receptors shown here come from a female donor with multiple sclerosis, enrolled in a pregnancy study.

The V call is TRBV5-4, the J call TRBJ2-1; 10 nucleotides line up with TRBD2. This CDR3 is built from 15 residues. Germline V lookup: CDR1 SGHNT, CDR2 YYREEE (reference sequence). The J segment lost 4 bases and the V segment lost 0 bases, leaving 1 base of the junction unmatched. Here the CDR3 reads CASSLVSGGYNEQFF. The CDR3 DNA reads TGTGCCAGCAGCTTGGTTAGCGGGGGGTACAATGAGCAGTTCTTC.

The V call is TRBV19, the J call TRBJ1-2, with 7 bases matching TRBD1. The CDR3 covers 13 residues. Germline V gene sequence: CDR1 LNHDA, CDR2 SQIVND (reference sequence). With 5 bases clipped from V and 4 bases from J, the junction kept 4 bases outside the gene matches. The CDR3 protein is CASSPRDSYGYTF. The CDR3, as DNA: TGTGCCAGTAGTCCCCGGGACAGCTATGGCTACACCTTC.

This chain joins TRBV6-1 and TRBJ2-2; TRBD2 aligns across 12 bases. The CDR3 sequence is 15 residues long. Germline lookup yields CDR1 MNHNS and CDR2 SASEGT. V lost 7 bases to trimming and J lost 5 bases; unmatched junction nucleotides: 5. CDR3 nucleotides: TGTGCCAGCACTACCGGGACTAGCGGGACCGGGGAGCTGTTTTTT. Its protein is CASTTGTSGTGELFF.

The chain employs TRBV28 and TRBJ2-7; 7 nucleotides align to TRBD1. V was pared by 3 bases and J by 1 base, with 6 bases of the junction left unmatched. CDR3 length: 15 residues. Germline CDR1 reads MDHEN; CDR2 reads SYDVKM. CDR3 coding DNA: TGTGCCAGCAGTTTCTTAAGGGGGCTTTCCTACGAGCAGTACTTC. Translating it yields CASSFLRGLSYEQYF.

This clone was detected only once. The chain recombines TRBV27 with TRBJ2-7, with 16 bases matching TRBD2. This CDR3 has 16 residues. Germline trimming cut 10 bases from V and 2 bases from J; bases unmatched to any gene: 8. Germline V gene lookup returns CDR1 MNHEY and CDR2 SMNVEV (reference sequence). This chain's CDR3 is CATRGLAGGPPYEQYF. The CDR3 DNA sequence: TGTGCCACCCGGGGACTAGCGGGAGGGCCACCCTACGAGCAGTACTTC.

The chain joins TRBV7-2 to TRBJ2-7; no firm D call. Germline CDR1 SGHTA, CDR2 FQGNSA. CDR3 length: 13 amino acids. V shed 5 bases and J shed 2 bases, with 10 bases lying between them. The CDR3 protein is CASSPRVTYEQYF. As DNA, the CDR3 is TGTGCCAGCAGCCCACGGGTTACCTACGAGCAGTACTTC.

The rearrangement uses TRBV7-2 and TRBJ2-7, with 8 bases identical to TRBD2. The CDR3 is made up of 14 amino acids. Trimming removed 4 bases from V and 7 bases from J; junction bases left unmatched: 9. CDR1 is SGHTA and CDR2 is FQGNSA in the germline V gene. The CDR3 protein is CASSSGTRSWEQYF. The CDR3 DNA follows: TGTGCCAGCAGCTCCGGGACTAGATCCTGGGAGCAGTACTTC.

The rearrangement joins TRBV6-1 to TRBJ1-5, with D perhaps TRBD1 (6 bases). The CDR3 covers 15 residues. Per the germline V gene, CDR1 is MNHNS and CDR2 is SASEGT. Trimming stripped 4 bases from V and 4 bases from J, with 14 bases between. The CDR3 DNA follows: TGTGCCAGCAGTGTTCAAGGACAGCTAAATCAGCCCCAGCATTTT. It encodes CASSVQGQLNQPQHF.

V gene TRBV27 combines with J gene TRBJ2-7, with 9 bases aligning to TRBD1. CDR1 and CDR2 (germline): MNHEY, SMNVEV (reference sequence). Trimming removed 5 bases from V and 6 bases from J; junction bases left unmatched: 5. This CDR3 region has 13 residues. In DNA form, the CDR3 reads TGTGCCAGCAGTCCCGGGACAGGGACCGAGCAGTACTTC. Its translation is CASSPGTGTEQYF.

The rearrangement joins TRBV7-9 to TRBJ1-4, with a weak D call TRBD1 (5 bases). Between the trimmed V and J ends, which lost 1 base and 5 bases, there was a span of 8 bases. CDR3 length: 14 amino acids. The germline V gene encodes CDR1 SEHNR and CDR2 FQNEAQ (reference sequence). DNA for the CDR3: TGTGCCAGCAGCTTAGGGGGCCTGAATGAAAAACTGTTTTTT. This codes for CASSLGGLNEKLFF.

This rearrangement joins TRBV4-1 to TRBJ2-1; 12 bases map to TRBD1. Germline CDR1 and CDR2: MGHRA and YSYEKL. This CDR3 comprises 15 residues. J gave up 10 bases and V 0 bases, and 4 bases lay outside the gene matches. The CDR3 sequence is CASSQEGQGAGEQFF. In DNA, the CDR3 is TGCGCCAGCAGCCAAGAGGGACAGGGGGCTGGAGAGCAGTTCTTC.

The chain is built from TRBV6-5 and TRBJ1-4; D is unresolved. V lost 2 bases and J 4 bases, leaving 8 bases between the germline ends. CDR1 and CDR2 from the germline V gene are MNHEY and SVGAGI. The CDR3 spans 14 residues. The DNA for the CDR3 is TGTGCCAGCAGTTACAACGGGGATAATGAAAAACTGTTTTTT. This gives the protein CASSYNGDNEKLFF.

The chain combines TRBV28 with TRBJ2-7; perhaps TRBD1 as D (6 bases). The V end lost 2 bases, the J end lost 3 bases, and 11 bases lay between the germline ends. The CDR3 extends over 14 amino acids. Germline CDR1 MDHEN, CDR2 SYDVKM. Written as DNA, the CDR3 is TGTGCCAGCAGTTTAGCCGGGACAAGCTACGAGCAGTACTTC. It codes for CASSLAGTSYEQYF.

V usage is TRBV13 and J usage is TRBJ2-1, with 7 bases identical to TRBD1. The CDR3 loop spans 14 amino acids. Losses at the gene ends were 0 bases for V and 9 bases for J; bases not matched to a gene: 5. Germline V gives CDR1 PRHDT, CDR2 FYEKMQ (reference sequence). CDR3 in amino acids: CASSLGYPGGEQFF. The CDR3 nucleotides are TGTGCCAGCAGCTTAGGCTACCCAGGGGGTGAGCAGTTCTTC. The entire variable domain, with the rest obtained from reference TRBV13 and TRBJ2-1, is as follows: AAGVIQSPRHLIKEKRETATLKCYPIPRHDTVYWYQQGPGQDPQFLISFYEKMQSDKGSIPDRFSAQQFSDYHSELNMSSLELGDSALYFCASSLGYPGGEQFFGPGTRLTVL.

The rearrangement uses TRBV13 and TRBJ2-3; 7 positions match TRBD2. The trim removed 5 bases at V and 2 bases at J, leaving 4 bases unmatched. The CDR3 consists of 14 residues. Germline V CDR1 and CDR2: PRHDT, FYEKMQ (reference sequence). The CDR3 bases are TGTGCCAGCAGCACCCGGGACTACACAGATACGCAGTATTTT. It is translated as CASSTRDYTDTQYF. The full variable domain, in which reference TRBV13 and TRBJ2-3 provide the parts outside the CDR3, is AAGVIQSPRHLIKEKRETATLKCYPIPRHDTVYWYQQGPGQDPQFLISFYEKMQSDKGSIPDRFSAQQFSDYHSELNMSSLELGDSALYFCASSTRDYTDTQYFGPGTRLTVL.

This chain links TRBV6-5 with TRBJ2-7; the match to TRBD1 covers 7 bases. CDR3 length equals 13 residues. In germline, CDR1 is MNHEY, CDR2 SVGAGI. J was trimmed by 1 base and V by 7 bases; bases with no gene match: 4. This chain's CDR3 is CASKKGASYEQYF. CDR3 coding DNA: TGTGCCAGCAAAAAGGGGGCGTCCTACGAGCAGTACTTC.

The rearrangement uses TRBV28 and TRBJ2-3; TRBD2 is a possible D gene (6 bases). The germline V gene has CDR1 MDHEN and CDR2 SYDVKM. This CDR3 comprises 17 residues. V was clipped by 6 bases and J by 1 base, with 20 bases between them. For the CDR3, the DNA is TGTGCCAGCAGATTGGGCGGGGCGTTCGTAGGCACAGATACGCAGTATTTT. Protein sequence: CASRLGGAFVGTDTQYF.